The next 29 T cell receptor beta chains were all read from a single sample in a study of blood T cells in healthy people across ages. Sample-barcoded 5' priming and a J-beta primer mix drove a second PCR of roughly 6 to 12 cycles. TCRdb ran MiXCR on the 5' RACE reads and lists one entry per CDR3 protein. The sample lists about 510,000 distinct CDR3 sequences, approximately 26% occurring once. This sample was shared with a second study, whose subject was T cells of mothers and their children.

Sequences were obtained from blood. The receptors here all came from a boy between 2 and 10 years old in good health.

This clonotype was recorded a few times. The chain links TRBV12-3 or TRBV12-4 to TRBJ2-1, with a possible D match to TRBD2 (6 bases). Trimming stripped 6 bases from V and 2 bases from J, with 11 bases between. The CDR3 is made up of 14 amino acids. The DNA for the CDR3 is TGTGCCAGCAGGGACCGGGGGACCTACAATGAGCAGTTCTTC. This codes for CASRDRGTYNEQFF.

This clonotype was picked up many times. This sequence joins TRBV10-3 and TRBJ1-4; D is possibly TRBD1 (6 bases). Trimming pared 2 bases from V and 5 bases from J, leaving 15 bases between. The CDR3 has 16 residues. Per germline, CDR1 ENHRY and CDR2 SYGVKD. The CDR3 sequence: CAISEPNRDGNEKLFF. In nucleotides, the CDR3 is TGTGCCATCAGTGAGCCGAACAGGGACGGAAATGAAAAACTGTTTTTT.

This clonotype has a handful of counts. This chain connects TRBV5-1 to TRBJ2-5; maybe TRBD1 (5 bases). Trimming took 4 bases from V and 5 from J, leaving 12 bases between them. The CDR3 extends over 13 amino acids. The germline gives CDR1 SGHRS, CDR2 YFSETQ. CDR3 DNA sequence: TGCGCCAGCAGCAGGGGCCACGCGGAGACCCAGTACTTC. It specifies CASSRGHAETQYF.

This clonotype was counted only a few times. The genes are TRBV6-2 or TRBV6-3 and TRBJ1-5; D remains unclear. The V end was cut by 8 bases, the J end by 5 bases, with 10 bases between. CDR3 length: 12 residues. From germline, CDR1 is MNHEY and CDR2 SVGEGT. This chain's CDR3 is CASGLAYQPQHF. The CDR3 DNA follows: TGTGCCAGCGGTTTGGCGTATCAGCCCCAGCATTTT.

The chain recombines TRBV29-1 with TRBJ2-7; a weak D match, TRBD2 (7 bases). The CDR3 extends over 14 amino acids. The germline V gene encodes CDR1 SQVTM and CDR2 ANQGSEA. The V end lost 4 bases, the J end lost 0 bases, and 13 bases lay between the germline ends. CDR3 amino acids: CSVVSGGPSYEQYF. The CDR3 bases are TGCAGCGTTGTCTCCGGGGGGCCCTCCTACGAGCAGTACTTC.

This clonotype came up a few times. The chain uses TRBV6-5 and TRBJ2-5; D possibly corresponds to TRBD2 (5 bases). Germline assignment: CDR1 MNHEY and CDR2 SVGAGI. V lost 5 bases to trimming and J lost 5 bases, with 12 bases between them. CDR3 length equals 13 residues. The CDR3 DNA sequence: TGTGCCAGCAGTGCGGACTCATGGGAGACCCAGTACTTC. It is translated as CASSADSWETQYF.

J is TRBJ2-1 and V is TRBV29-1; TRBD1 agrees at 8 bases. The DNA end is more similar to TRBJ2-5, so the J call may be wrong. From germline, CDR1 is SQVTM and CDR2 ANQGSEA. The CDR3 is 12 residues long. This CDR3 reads CSVTDRVGTQYF. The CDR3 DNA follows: TGCAGCGTTACGGACAGGGTTGGGACCCAGTACTTC.

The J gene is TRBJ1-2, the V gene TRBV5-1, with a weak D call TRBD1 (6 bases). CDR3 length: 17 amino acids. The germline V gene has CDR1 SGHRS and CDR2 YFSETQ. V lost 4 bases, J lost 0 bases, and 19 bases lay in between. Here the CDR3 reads CASSPLTGTQANYGYTF. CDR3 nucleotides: TGCGCCAGCAGCCCGCTAACCGGGACACAAGCTAACTATGGCTACACCTTC.

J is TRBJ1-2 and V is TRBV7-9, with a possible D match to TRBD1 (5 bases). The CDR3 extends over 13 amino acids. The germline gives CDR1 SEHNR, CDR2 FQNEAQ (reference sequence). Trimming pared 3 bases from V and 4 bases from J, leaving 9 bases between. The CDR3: CASSLQGLYGYTF. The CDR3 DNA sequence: TGTGCCAGCAGCTTGCAGGGACTCTATGGCTACACCTTC.

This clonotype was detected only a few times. CDR3 region: CASSYLVSHTEAFF. Written as DNA, the CDR3 is TGTGCCAGCAGTTATCTGGTTTCACACACTGAAGCTTTCTTT. The chain links TRBV6-2 or TRBV6-3 to TRBJ1-1; no definite D call. The germline V and J ends were trimmed by 3 bases and 3 bases, with 11 bases remaining between them. CDR3 length equals 14 residues. Germline loops: CDR1 MNHEY, CDR2 SVGEGT.

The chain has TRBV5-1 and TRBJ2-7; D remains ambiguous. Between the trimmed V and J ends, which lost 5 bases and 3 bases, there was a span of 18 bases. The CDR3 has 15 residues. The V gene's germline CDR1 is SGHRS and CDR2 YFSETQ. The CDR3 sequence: CASRPPGANHYEQYF. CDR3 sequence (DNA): TGCGCCAGCAGACCACCAGGTGCTAACCACTACGAGCAGTACTTC.

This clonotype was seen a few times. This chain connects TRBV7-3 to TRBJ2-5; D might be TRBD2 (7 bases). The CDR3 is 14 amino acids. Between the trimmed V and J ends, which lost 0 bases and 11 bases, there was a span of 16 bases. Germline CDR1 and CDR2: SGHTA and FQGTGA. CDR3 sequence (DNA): TGTGCCAGCAGCTTAACTGCAGGGAGGGGGGAGCAGTACTTC. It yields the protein CASSLTAGRGEQYF.

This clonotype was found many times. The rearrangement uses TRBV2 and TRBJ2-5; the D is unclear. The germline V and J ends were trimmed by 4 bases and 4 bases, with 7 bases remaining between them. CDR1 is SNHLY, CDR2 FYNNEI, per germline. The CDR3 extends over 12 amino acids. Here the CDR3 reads CASSVSGETQYF. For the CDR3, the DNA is TGTGCCAGCAGTGTCTCGGGAGAGACCCAGTACTTC.

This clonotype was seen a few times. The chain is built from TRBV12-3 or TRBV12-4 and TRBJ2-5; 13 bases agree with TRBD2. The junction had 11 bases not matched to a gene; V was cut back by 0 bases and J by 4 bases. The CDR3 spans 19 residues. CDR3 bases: TGTGCCAGCAGTTTAGCGCTGACTAGCGGGAGGTTCAGTGGAGAGACCCAGTACTTC. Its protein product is CASSLALTSGRFSGETQYF.

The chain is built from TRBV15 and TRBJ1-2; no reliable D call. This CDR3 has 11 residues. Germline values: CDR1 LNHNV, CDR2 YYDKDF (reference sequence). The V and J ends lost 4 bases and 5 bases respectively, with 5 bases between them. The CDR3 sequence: CATSTGYGYTF. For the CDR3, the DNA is TGTGCCACCAGCACGGGTTATGGCTACACCTTC.

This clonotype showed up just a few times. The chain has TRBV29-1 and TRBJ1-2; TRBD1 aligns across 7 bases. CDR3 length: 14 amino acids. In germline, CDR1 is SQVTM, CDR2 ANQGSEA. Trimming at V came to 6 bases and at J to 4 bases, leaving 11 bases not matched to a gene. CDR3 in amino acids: CSVSGGGTVYGYTF. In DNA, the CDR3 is TGCAGCGTGTCAGGGGGAGGGACGGTCTATGGCTACACCTTC.

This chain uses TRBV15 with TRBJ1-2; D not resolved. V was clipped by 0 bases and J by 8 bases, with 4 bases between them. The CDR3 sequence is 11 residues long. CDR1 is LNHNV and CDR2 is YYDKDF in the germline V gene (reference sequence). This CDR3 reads CATSRDTGYTF. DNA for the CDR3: TGTGCCACCAGCAGAGATACAGGCTACACCTTC.

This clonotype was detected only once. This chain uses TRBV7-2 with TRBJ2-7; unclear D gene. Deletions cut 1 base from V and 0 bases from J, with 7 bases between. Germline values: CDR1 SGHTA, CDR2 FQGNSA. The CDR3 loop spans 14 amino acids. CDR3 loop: CASSLEYDSYEQYF. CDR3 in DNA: TGTGCCAGCAGCTTAGAGTACGACTCCTACGAGCAGTACTTC.

CDR3 in DNA: TGTGCCAGCAGTACAACAGGGGACGGCTATGGCTACACCTTC. This gives the protein CASSTTGDGYGYTF. The gene calls are TRBV2 and TRBJ1-2, with 7 bases fitting TRBD1. With 5 bases clipped from V and 4 bases from J, the junction kept 7 bases outside the gene matches. From germline, CDR1 is SNHLY and CDR2 FYNNEI. The CDR3 runs 14 residues. The full variable domain, in which reference TRBV2 and TRBJ1-2 provide the parts outside the CDR3, is EPEVTQTPSHQVTQMGQEVILRCVPISNHLYFYWYRQILGQKVEFLVSFYNNEISEKSEIFDDQFSVERPDGSNFTLKIRSTKLEDSAMYFCASSTTGDGYGYTFGSGTRLTVV.

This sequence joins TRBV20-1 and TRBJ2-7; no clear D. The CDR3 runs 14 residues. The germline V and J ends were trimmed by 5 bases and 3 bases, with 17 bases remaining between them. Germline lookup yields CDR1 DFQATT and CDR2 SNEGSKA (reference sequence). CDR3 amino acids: CSARAAYKDYEQYF. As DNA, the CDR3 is TGCAGTGCTCGGGCGGCTTACAAGGACTACGAGCAGTACTTC.

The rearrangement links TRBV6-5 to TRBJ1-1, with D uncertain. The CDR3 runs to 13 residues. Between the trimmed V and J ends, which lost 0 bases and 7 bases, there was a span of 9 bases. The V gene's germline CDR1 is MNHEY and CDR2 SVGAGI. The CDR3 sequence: CASSYSNGIEAFF. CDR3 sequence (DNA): TGTGCCAGCAGTTACTCGAATGGAATTGAAGCTTTCTTT.

The CDR3 protein is CSARGGFDSPLHF. The DNA of the CDR3 is TGCAGTGCTAGAGGGGGTTTCGATTCACCCCTCCACTTT. The chain joins TRBV20-1 to TRBJ1-6; D ambiguous. The CDR3 has 13 amino acids. Trimming stripped 1 base from V and 8 bases from J, with 9 bases between. CDR1 and CDR2 (germline): DFQATT, SNEGSKA (reference sequence).

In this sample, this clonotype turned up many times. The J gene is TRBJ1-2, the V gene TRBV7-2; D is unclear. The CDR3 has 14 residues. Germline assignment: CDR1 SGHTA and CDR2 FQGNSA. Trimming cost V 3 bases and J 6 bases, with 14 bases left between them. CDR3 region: CASSFSTGQDGYTF. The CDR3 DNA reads TGTGCCAGCAGCTTTTCCACGGGCCAGGATGGCTACACCTTC.

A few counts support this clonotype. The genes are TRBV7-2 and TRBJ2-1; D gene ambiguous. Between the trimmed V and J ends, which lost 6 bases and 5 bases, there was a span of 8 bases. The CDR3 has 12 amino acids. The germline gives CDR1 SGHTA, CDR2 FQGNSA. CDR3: CASSSLHNEQFF. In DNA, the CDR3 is TGTGCCAGCAGTTCACTTCACAATGAGCAGTTCTTC.

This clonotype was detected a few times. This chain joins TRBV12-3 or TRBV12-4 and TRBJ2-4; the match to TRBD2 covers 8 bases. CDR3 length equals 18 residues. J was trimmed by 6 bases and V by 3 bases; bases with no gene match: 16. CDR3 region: CASSLSSGREGPRNIQYF. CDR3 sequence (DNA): TGTGCCAGCAGTTTGTCGTCGGGACGGGAGGGCCCTCGAAACATTCAGTACTTC.

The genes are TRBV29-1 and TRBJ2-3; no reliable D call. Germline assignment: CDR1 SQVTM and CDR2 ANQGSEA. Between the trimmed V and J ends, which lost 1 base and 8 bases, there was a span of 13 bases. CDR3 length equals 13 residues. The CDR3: CSVEGSRLGTQYF. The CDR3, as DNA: TGCAGCGTTGAAGGCAGTAGGCTGGGTACGCAGTATTTT.

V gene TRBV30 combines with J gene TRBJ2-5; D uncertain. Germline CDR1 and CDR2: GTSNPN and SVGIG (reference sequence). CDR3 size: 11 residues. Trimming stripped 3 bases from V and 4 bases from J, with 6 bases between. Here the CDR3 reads CAWRTGETQYF. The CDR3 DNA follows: TGTGCCTGGAGGACGGGAGAGACCCAGTACTTC.

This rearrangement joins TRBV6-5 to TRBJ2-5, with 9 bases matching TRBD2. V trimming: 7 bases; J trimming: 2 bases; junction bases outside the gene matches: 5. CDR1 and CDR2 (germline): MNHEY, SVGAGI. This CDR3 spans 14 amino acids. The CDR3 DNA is TGTGCCAGCACGGGCGGGGGGGAACAAGAGACCCAGTACTTC. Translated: CASTGGGEQETQYF.

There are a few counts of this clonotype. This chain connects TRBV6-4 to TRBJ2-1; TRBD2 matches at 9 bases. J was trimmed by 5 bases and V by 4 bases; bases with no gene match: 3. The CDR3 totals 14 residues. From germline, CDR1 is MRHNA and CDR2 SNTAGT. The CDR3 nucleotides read TGTGCCAGCAGTGGCCTAGCGGGAAACAATGAGCAGTTCTTC. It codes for CASSGLAGNNEQFF.